This T cell receptor (beta chain) appears in the sequencing data of a study of T cells expressing NK-cell markers. Overall study: Sequencing of TCR beta repertoires drew on sorted CD3+CD56+NKG2C+, CD3+CD56+NKG2C- and CD3+CD56-NKG2C+ T cells. HCMV seropositivity marked seven of the eight sequenced donors; one was seronegative. Findings and caveats of the study: A range of roughly 1.0-8% of CD8+ T cells consisted of dominant NKG2C+ clonotypes in several donors.

CDR1 is SGHTA and CDR2 is FQGNSA in the germline V gene. The CDR3 loop spans 16 amino acids. Points on this clonotype: Antigen unknown.

TCRdb reprocessed the 5' RACE reads, keeping one entry per CDR3 protein, no DNA. The sample has about 300,000 distinct CDR3 sequences; the top ten hold 3.5% to 5%. This rearrangement joins TRBV7-2 to TRBJ1-6; TCRdb gives TRBD1 as the D gene, but with no DNA this cannot be confirmed. This TCR derives from a woman between 18 and 70 years old in good health. The sample consisted of blood T cells: a sorted CD56 or NKG2C T cell subset, CD4+ or CD8+ T cells, or bulk PBMC T cells (not recorded which). This CDR3 is CASSSQGQGVYSPLHF.